The source of this TCR beta chain is a study of neoadjuvant anti-PD-1 for oral cavity cancer. Study information: Patients without progression received a fourth nivolumab dose around day 43, then surgical resection on days 50-56. Study outcomes and limitations: With a few patients per group, TCR findings need larger cohorts. Higher pretreatment blood Treg/Th17 ratios correlated with higher pretreatment blood and lower post-treatment tumor TCRbeta clonality.

This clone was observed a handful of times. Its antigen is still unknown. Two replicates per tumor sample, mostly from roughly 4.8 ug of genomic DNA. Repertoires were generated with immunoSEQ multiplex PCR, while TCRdb's copy carries only in-frame clones and drops some. Of a few thousand clones listed, 58% are singletons. Sample time point: after neoadjuvant nivolumab, at surgical resection. Germline V gene lookup returns CDR1 LNHDA and CDR2 SQIVND (reference sequence). The CDR3 runs to 14 residues. V shed 2 bases and J shed 2 bases, with 7 bases lying between them. This chain links TRBV19 with TRBJ2-1; D is undetermined. The starting material was tumor tissue, obtained after nivolumab (anti-PD-1) treatment. The origin of this receptor is a person between 35 and 79 years old with oral cavity squamous cell carcinoma. CDR3 sequence: CASSINDAYNEQFF. Here the CDR3 DNA reads TGTGCCAGTAGTATAAACGATGCCTACAATGAGCAGTTCTTC.